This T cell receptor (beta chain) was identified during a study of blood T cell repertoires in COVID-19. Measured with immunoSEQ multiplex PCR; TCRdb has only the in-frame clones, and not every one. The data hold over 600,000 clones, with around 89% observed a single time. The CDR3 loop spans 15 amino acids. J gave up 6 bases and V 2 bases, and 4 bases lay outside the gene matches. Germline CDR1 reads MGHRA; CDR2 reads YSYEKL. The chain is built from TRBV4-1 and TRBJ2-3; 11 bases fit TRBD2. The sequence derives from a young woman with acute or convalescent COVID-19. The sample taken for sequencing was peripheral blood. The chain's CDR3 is CASSQSSGGRDTQYF. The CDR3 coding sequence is TGCGCCAGCAGCCAATCTAGCGGGGGGAGGGATACGCAGTATTTT.